These T cell receptor beta chains were read from a single sample in a study of blood T cell repertoires in COVID-19. Only in-frame clones appear in the TCRdb table, and some are missing; sequencing was by immunoSEQ multiplex PCR. Counted here are about 160,000 clones, 85% occurring once; the ten biggest clones make up about 3%. Input material: peripheral blood. The receptors were gathered from a human donor with acute or convalescent COVID-19. The donor label of this sample is uncertain. Both conserved end residues are part of each CDR3. The D gene is left open where the match is weak. Rows may omit the clone size; those that give it use once, few, many or a size class.

size	V	D	J	CDR3	DNA
.	TRBV5-1	.	TRBJ1-5	CASSLDRVDQPQHF	TGCGCCAGCAGCTTGGACAGGGTGGATCAGCCCCAGCATTTT
.	TRBV4-1	.	TRBJ1-5	CASSQAGGRNQPQHF	TGCGCCAGCAGCCAAGCGGGGGGACGCAATCAGCCCCAGCATTTT
.	TRBV6-2/TRBV6-3	.	TRBJ1-5	CASSYSTPLLGLGQPQHF	TGTGCCAGCAGTTACTCGACGCCTTTGCTGGGGCTGGGTCAGCCCCAGCATTTT
.	TRBV3-1/TRBV3-2	TRBD1	TRBJ2-7	CASSPRDRGGYEQYF	TGTGCCAGCAGCCCTAGGGACAGGGGGGGTTACGAGCAGTACTTC
.	TRBV6-6	TRBD1	TRBJ1-6	CASSRQGPTVYNSPLHF	TGTGCCAGCAGTCGACAGGGTCCGACCGTCTATAATTCACCCCTCCACTTT
.	TRBV28	TRBD1	TRBJ1-6	CASSLFGTGLDSPLHF	TGTGCCAGCAGTTTATTTGGGACAGGGTTGGATTCACCCCTCCACTTT
.	TRBV28	TRBD1	TRBJ1-5	CASSPPGQDRNQPQHF	TGTGCCAGCAGTCCTCCCGGACAGGATCGTAATCAGCCCCAGCATTTT
once	TRBV3-1/TRBV3-2	TRBD2	TRBJ2-7	CASSQGGGATYEQYF	TGTGCCAGCAGCCAAGGCGGGGGGGCGACCTACGAGCAGTACTTC
.	TRBV5-1	TRBD2	TRBJ2-5	CASFGLAGGLGETQYF	TGCGCCAGCTTCGGACTAGCGGGGGGGCTCGGGGAGACCCAGTACTTC
.	TRBV2	.	TRBJ1-2	CASSVAQGRNYGYTF	TGTGCCAGCAGTGTCGCACAGGGTAGAAACTATGGCTACACCTTC
once	TRBV28	TRBD1	TRBJ1-6	CASSIDRGLLNSPLHF	TGTGCCAGCAGTATAGACAGGGGGCTTTTGAATTCACCCCTCCACTTT
.	TRBV30	TRBD2	TRBJ2-3	CAWSVRLFAAGSDTQYF	TGTGCCTGGAGTGTACGATTGTTTGCAGCGGGGAGCGATACGCAGTATTTT
few	TRBV7-2	TRBD1	TRBJ2-7	CASSPRRQGPHEQYF	TGTGCCAGCAGCCCTCGACGACAGGGCCCCCACGAGCAGTACTTC
.	TRBV5-1	TRBD1	TRBJ1-2	CASSYRDRGSYGYTF	TGCGCCAGCAGCTACCGGGACAGGGGCTCCTATGGCTACACCTTC
once	TRBV4-1	TRBD1	TRBJ1-5	CASSLFTGGSNQPQHF	TGCGCCAGCAGCCTATTTACAGGGGGGAGCAATCAGCCCCAGCATTTT
.	TRBV5-1	TRBD1	TRBJ1-2	CASSRGTGEGYTF	TGCGCCAGCAGCCGAGGGACAGGGGAGGGCTACACCTTC
.	TRBV9	.	TRBJ2-1	CASSVSTSSYNEQFF	TGTGCCAGCAGCGTTAGCACCTCCTCCTACAATGAGCAGTTCTTC
.	TRBV2	.	TRBJ1-3	CASSGTTSGNTIYF	TGTGCCAGCAGCGGGACAACCTCTGGAAACACCATATATTTT
.	TRBV30	TRBD1	TRBJ1-1	CAWMPTGQGPNTEAFF	TGTGCCTGGATGCCTACCGGACAGGGACCGAACACTGAAGCTTTCTTT
.	TRBV28	TRBD1	TRBJ2-7	CASSLLGATGGYEQYF	TGTGCCAGCAGTTTATTAGGGGCTACAGGGGGCTACGAGCAGTACTTC
.	TRBV29-1	TRBD2	TRBJ2-2	CSAEGWTSGTGELFF	TGCAGCGCCGAGGGGTGGACTAGCGGAACCGGGGAGCTGTTTTTT
few	TRBV14	TRBD1	TRBJ1-2	CASSQDRGRGNYGYTF	TGTGCCAGCAGCCAAGATAGAGGCAGGGGGAACTATGGCTACACCTTC
.	TRBV18	.	TRBJ1-5	CASSLGGAGRSNQPQHF	TGTGCCAGCTCACTTGGGGGGGCTGGTAGGAGCAATCAGCCCCAGCATTTT
.	TRBV5-4	.	TRBJ2-5	CASSLGGPGRETQYF	TGTGCCAGCAGCTTGGGCGGCCCGGGGAGAGAGACCCAGTACTTC